One and the same sample provided the 21 T cell receptor beta chains below, sequenced in a study of CD8 T cells in ankylosing spondylitis. TCRdb re-called the 5' RACE reads through MiXCR, storing one row per CDR3 protein. The sample carries roughly 100,000 distinct CDR3 sequences, roughly 8% recorded once. The sequenced material came from blood, either unsorted or a sorted T cell fraction (not recorded which). Source of these receptors: a male donor with ankylosing spondylitis or in good health (not recorded which).

About this clonotype: It may be a read error: a sequence one base away is much more abundant. The rearrangement joins TRBV6-1 to TRBJ1-2; maybe TRBD1 (5 bases). Per the germline V gene, CDR1 is MNHNS and CDR2 is SASEGT. This CDR3 has 13 residues. The CDR3 coding sequence is TGTGCCAGCAGCCGCGACAGAAACTATGGCTGCACCTTC. As protein: CASSRDRNYGCTF.

This clonotype was found many times. V usage is TRBV28 and J usage is TRBJ1-1; D call uncertain. The CDR3 has 13 residues. Germline V CDR1 and CDR2: MDHEN, SYDVKM. V was trimmed by 2 bases and J by 13 bases, leaving 17 bases between them. The CDR3 region is CASSLGQYLGDFF. CDR3 nucleotides: TGTGCCAGCAGTTTAGGGCAATACCTTGGAGATTTCTTT.

This clonotype was recorded at least ten times. The V gene is TRBV6-5, the J gene TRBJ2-7; D perhaps matches TRBD2 (6 bases). The germline gives CDR1 MNHEY, CDR2 SVGAGI. This CDR3 contains 17 residues. The V gene lost 0 bases and the J gene lost 2 bases, with 17 bases spanning the gap. DNA of the CDR3: TGTGCCAGCAGTTACTCGACTAGGGTCGCTTCCCCCTACGAGCAGTACTTC. Its protein product is CASSYSTRVASPYEQYF.

This clonotype was detected many times. The genes are TRBV4-1 and TRBJ2-5, with D perhaps TRBD1 (5 bases). V lost 2 bases, J lost 3 bases, and 10 bases lay in between. Germline values: CDR1 MGHRA, CDR2 YSYEKL. There are 14 residues in the CDR3. The DNA of the CDR3 is TGCGCCAGCAGCCAAAACTTAGGGGAAGAGACCCAGTACTTC. It yields the protein CASSQNLGEETQYF.

This clonotype was counted ten times or more. This sequence joins TRBV18 and TRBJ1-6; D is uncertain. Germline loops: CDR1 KGHSH, CDR2 LQKENI. The germline V and J ends were trimmed by 3 bases and 0 bases, with 9 bases remaining between them. This CDR3 has 16 amino acids. The CDR3, as DNA: TGTGCCAGCTCACCTATTACCAGCTCCTATAATTCACCCCTCCACTTT. Translation gives CASSPITSSYNSPLHF.

The chain joins TRBV29-1 to TRBJ2-4, with D uncertain. Trimming took 8 bases from V and 15 from J, leaving 26 bases between them. The germline gives CDR1 SQVTM, CDR2 ANQGSEA. The CDR3 has 13 residues. The CDR3 nucleotides read TGCAGCATTCTCAACACGGTCAGGAGACTGAGGTACTTC. This codes for CSILNTVRRLRYF.

Ten or more counts support this clonotype. The J gene is TRBJ2-1, the V gene TRBV29-1, with D possibly matching TRBD2 (6 bases). The CDR3 length is 13 residues. V lost 3 bases to trimming and J lost 6 bases, with 12 bases between them. Per germline, CDR1 SQVTM and CDR2 ANQGSEA. The CDR3 bases are TGCAGCGTTGACGGGAGAGGTAGCAATGAGCAGTTCTTC. Translating it yields CSVDGRGSNEQFF.

This clonotype was recorded many times. This chain joins TRBV20-1 and TRBJ2-5; D uncertain. This CDR3 spans 12 amino acids. V lost 2 bases and J lost 5, with 9 bases in between. CDR1 DFQATT and CDR2 SNEGSKA come from the germline V gene (reference sequence). CDR3 loop: CSARSSRETQYF. The DNA of the CDR3 is TGCAGTGCTAGAAGCTCACGGGAGACCCAGTACTTC.

This clonotype was observed many times. The V gene is TRBV5-1, the J gene TRBJ2-7; D gene unclear. Germline-derived CDR1 and CDR2 are SGHRS and YFSETQ. V lost 0 bases and J 3 bases, leaving 13 bases between the germline ends. CDR3 size: 15 residues. The CDR3 DNA reads as TGCGCCAGCAGCTTGGAAAGTTTGGGAAACTACGAGCAGTACTTC. Its translation: CASSLESLGNYEQYF.

This clonotype was seen only a few times. The rearrangement links TRBV7-6 to TRBJ2-1; TRBD2 matches at 12 bases. This CDR3 contains 16 residues. V lost 5 bases and J lost 7; bases outside the gene matches: 9. Germline loops: CDR1 SGHVS, CDR2 FNYEAQ. The CDR3 reads CASSLGLAGAWNEQFF. CDR3 bases: TGTGCCAGCAGCCTGGGACTAGCGGGTGCCTGGAATGAGCAGTTCTTC.

This clonotype was recorded at least ten times. The gene calls are TRBV20-1 and TRBJ1-1; D possibly corresponds to TRBD1 (6 bases). The germline V gene has CDR1 DFQATT and CDR2 SNEGSKA (reference sequence). This CDR3 has 13 amino acids. The CDR3 sequence is CGLSMQGKGEAFF. The CDR3 DNA sequence: TGCGGATTAAGCATGCAGGGGAAGGGCGAAGCTTTCTTT.

This clonotype was picked up many times. The rearrangement uses TRBV5-1 and TRBJ2-3; D possibly corresponds to TRBD2 (5 bases). Trimming cost V 5 bases and J 0 bases, with 10 bases left between them. Germline CDR1 and CDR2: SGHRS and YFSETQ. The CDR3 is 14 residues long. The DNA of the CDR3 is TGCGCCAGCAGGCGTACTAGTAGCACAGATACGCAGTATTTT. Protein sequence: CASRRTSSTDTQYF.

V usage is TRBV20-1 and J usage is TRBJ1-1; D is unresolved. The V gene's germline CDR1 is DFQATT and CDR2 SNEGSKA (reference sequence). V shed 5 bases and J shed 1 base, with 11 bases lying between them. The length of the CDR3 is 13 residues. For the CDR3, the DNA is TGCAGTGCTGGACGGCCGGGGAACACTGAAGCTTTCTTT. Translated, it gives CSAGRPGNTEAFF.

In its sample, this clonotype was seen many times. This sequence joins TRBV5-1 and TRBJ2-7; D might be TRBD1 (6 bases). The germline V and J ends were trimmed by 0 bases and 1 base, with 17 bases remaining between them. Looked up from germline, CDR1 is SGHRS and CDR2 is YFSETQ. The CDR3 runs 17 residues. Here the CDR3 DNA reads TGCGCCAGCAGCTTGGCCGAAACGGGGACACCTTCCTACGAGCAGTACTTC. Its translation is CASSLAETGTPSYEQYF.

This clonotype was observed at least ten times. This chain connects TRBV20-1 to TRBJ1-2; the D is unclear. V was pared by 2 bases and J by 3 bases, with 13 bases between. Germline CDR1 reads DFQATT; CDR2 reads SNEGSKA (reference sequence). The CDR3 is 14 residues long. The CDR3 loop reads CSARSAEGYYGYTF. The DNA for the CDR3 is TGCAGTGCTAGATCGGCAGAAGGTTACTATGGCTACACCTTC.

This clonotype was detected ten times or more. V gene TRBV5-1 combines with J gene TRBJ2-7; TRBD2 aligns across 10 bases. The CDR3 has 14 amino acids. Germline V CDR1 and CDR2: SGHRS, YFSETQ. J was trimmed by 3 bases and V by 3 bases; bases with no gene match: 3. Here the CDR3 DNA reads TGCGCCAGCAGCTCGCCTAGCGGGGGCTACGAGCAGTACTTC. Encoded protein: CASSSPSGGYEQYF.

This clonotype showed up many times. The chain is built from TRBV20-1 and TRBJ2-2; tentatively, D is TRBD2 (6 bases). The CDR3 length is 15 residues. Trimming shortened V by 1 base and J by 0 bases, and 9 bases separated the two germline ends. The V gene's germline CDR1 is DFQATT and CDR2 SNEGSKA (reference sequence). CDR3 protein: CSARGAGTNTGELFF. The CDR3 DNA follows: TGCAGTGCTAGAGGGGCGGGAACGAACACCGGGGAGCTGTTTTTT.

The J gene is TRBJ2-5, the V gene TRBV7-2, with a tentative D call TRBD2 (5 bases). In germline, CDR1 is SGHTA, CDR2 FQGNSA. Trimming took off 2 bases at V and 2 bases at J, with 15 bases between the two ends. This CDR3 is 16 amino acids long. CDR3 nucleotides: TGTGCCAGCAGCTTATCGCTAGCAGCGTTGCAAGAGACCCAGTACTTC. It codes for CASSLSLAALQETQYF.

This clonotype came up many times. The chain couples TRBV3-1 to TRBJ1-3, with D possibly being TRBD1 (5 bases). This CDR3 is built from 15 residues. Trimming removed 4 bases at V and 1 base at J, with 11 bases between. Germline V gene lookup returns CDR1 LGHDT and CDR2 YNNKEL (reference sequence). The chain's CDR3 is CASSPRGLSGNTIYF. Written as DNA, the CDR3 is TGTGCCAGCAGCCCGCGGGGGTTATCTGGAAACACCATATATTTT.

This clonotype was detected only a few times. The V gene is TRBV4-2, the J gene TRBJ2-7; a possible D gene is TRBD2 (6 bases). The V end was cut by 0 bases, the J end by 4 bases, with 10 bases between. In germline, CDR1 is LGHNA, CDR2 YNFKEQ. This CDR3 has 14 residues. The CDR3 DNA follows: TGTGCCAGCAGCCAAGATCGGGGAGGATACGAGCAGTACTTC. Translated, it gives CASSQDRGGYEQYF.

About this clonotype itself: A much larger clone differs from this one at a single base, so this may be a read error. The rearrangement links TRBV4-2 to TRBJ2-7; 14 positions match TRBD2. Germline values: CDR1 LGHNA, CDR2 YNFKEQ. The J segment lost 1 base and the V segment lost 4 bases, leaving 9 bases of the junction unmatched. The length of the CDR3 is 18 residues. As DNA, the CDR3 is TGTGCCAGCAGCCCAGCCGGGACTAGCGGGAGTTTGTCCTACGAGCAGTACTTC. This gives the protein CASSPAGTSGSLSYEQYF.